This T cell receptor (beta chain) is from a study of shared clonotypes between healthy human individuals. CD45RO-negative, CCR7-selected cells formed the naive CD8 fraction, which excluded terminally differentiated effector memory CD45RA+ cells. The CDR3 has 13 amino acids. CDR1 is SEHNR, CDR2 FQNEAQ, per germline (reference sequence). Trimming removed 0 bases from V and 6 bases from J, with 9 bases in between. Generated by immunoSEQ multiplex PCR, the TCRdb table keeps only in-frame clones and is missing some. The table shows around 1,900,000 clones, with just under 95% occurring only once. This TCR came from a man between 18 and 29 years old in good health. Some clones in this sample may be carry-over from other donors' samples. V and J are TRBV7-9 and TRBJ2-7; D not resolved. Input material: naive CD8+ T cells from PBMCs. In DNA, the CDR3 is TGTGCCAGCAGCTTAGCGCTATTCGGCGAGCAGTACTTC. Translating it yields CASSLALFGEQYF.